Listed here are 14 T cell receptor beta chains from one sample, sequenced in a study of PD-1 blockade in classical Hodgkin lymphoma. Libraries were prepared by immunoSEQ multiplex PCR; TCRdb keeps only in-frame clonotypes and omits some of them. Of roughly 150,000 clones listed, 78% are singletons. All the patients suffered relapse after autologous stem cell transplantation, and brentuximab vedotin exposure differed. Material: peripheral blood mononuclear cells (PBMCs), obtained before the second cycle of nivolumab. The source is a human donor with classical Hodgkin lymphoma.

This clone was seen just once. The V gene is TRBV5-4, the J gene TRBJ2-1; D gene unclear. There are 13 residues in the CDR3. Trimming shortened V by 1 base and J by 12 bases, and 14 bases separated the two germline ends. Germline CDR1 reads SGHNT; CDR2 reads YYREEE (reference sequence). This CDR3 reads CASSLYGRPVQFF. The CDR3 DNA sequence: TGTGCCAGCAGCTTGTACGGCAGACCAGTGCAGTTCTTC. Combining the CDR3 with reference TRBV5-4 and TRBJ2-1 gives the whole variable domain ETGVTQSPTHLIKTRGQQVTLRCSSQSGHNTVSWYQQALGQGPQFIFQYYREEENGRGNFPPRFSGLQFPNYSSELNVNALELDDSALYLCASSLYGRPVQFFGPGTRLTVL.

The rearrangement uses TRBV6-5 and TRBJ2-3, with D hard to call. The CDR3 sequence is 13 residues long. The germline V gene has CDR1 MNHEY and CDR2 SVGAGI. The V gene lost 2 bases and the J gene lost 5 bases, with 8 bases spanning the gap. The CDR3 loop is CASSYERRDTQYF. CDR3 DNA sequence: TGTGCCAGCAGTTACGAGCGTAGAGATACGCAGTATTTT.

The rearrangement links TRBV4-3 to TRBJ2-5, with 9 nucleotides matching TRBD2. TRBJ2-7 explains the end of the DNA better; the J call may be wrong. The CDR3 has 17 residues. Germline assignment: CDR1 LGHNA and CDR2 YSLEER. The CDR3 is CASSQDTASGESYEQYF. CDR3 nucleotides: TGCGCCAGCAGCCAAGATACGGCTAGCGGGGAATCCTACGAGCAGTACTTC.

The J gene is TRBJ1-2, the V gene TRBV6-1, with 9 bases that match TRBD1. V was pared by 5 bases and J by 4 bases, with 8 bases of the junction left unmatched. This CDR3 is built from 15 residues. Per germline, CDR1 MNHNS and CDR2 SASEGT. The chain's CDR3 is CASSLQGASPYGYTF. The CDR3 nucleotides are TGTGCCAGCAGTTTACAGGGGGCTAGTCCCTATGGCTACACCTTC.

The J gene is TRBJ2-3, the V gene TRBV7-3; 9 bases align to TRBD1. Germline V lookup: CDR1 SGHTA, CDR2 FQGTGA. The V gene end was trimmed by 5 bases and the J gene end by 3 bases; junction bases not matched to a gene: 6. The CDR3 is 15 amino acids. The CDR3 nucleotides are TGTGCCAGCAGCCTTCGGACAGGGGAGACAGATACGCAGTATTTT. Translating it yields CASSLRTGETDTQYF.

The chain is built from TRBV5-4 and TRBJ1-5, with 7 bases identical to TRBD1. CDR3 length equals 16 residues. With V trimmed by 3 bases and J by 4 bases, 10 bases remained unmatched. Per germline, CDR1 SGHNT and CDR2 YYREEE (reference sequence). CDR3 DNA sequence: TGTGCCAGCAGCTCTCGACAGGGTGGTACGAATCAGCCCCAGCATTTT. Protein product: CASSSRQGGTNQPQHF.

This chain connects TRBV2 to TRBJ1-1; 12 bases align to TRBD1. The germline CDR1 and CDR2 sequences are SNHLY and FYNNEI. This CDR3 has 15 amino acids. The trim removed 7 bases at V and 4 bases at J, leaving 7 bases unmatched. The CDR3 DNA reads TGTGCCAGCACCTCGGGACAGGGGGCAGGCACTGAAGCTTTCTTT. It encodes CASTSGQGAGTEAFF.

The V gene is TRBV2, the J gene TRBJ2-3, with 7 bases fitting TRBD2. The CDR3 runs to 14 residues. Trimming at V came to 5 bases and at J to 5 bases, leaving 7 bases not matched to a gene. From germline, CDR1 is SNHLY and CDR2 FYNNEI. The CDR3 region has the DNA TGTGCCAGCAGTCAGAGGACTAGTCTAGATACGCAGTATTTT. Its translation: CASSQRTSLDTQYF.

This rearrangement joins TRBV6-5 to TRBJ2-7; 7 bases line up with TRBD2. Germline assignment: CDR1 MNHEY and CDR2 SVGAGI. The CDR3 sequence is 13 residues long. The V gene end was trimmed by 5 bases and the J gene end by 7 bases; junction bases not matched to a gene: 8. CDR3 DNA: TGTGCCAGCAGTAGCCAGCGGGGAGGGGAGCAGTACTTC. Its translation: CASSSQRGGEQYF.

The CDR3 bases are TGTGCCAGCATGGCAGGAGCTGGAAACACCATATATTTT. Amino acids: CASMAGAGNTIYF. The chain recombines TRBV2 with TRBJ1-3; D unresolved. The CDR3 sequence is 13 residues long. V was cut by 7 bases and J by 2 bases, with 9 bases left in between. Germline loops: CDR1 SNHLY, CDR2 FYNNEI.

In DNA, the CDR3 is TGTGCCAGCAGTTACTCGGGACAGTCGAACACTGAAGCTTTCTTT. This translates into CASSYSGQSNTEAFF. The chain is built from TRBV6-6 and TRBJ1-1, with 7 bases identical to TRBD1. Germline V gene sequence: CDR1 MNHNY, CDR2 SVGAGI (reference sequence). V trimming: 0 bases; J trimming: 1 base; junction bases outside the gene matches: 2. The CDR3 covers 15 residues.

The chain links TRBV21-1 to TRBJ2-7. TRBV21-1 is a pseudogene locus. CDR3 length: 16 residues. The CDR3 region has the DNA TGTGCCAGCAGCAAAGTCGGACCCAGAGGAACCTACGAGCAGTACTTC. It specifies CASSKVGPRGTYEQYF.

The CDR3 nucleotides are TGCAGCGTATCAAAACAGGGGGCCGACACTGAAGCTTTCTTT. Its translation: CSVSKQGADTEAFF. This chain connects TRBV29-1 to TRBJ1-1, with TRBD1 matching over 9 bases. This CDR3 contains 14 residues. The V segment lost 6 bases and the J segment 3 bases; nucleotides outside the gene matches: 8. Germline values: CDR1 SQVTM, CDR2 ANQGSEA.

The gene calls are TRBV6-4 and TRBJ2-3; unclear D gene. Germline CDR1 is MRHNA and CDR2 is SNTAGT. With 6 bases removed from V and 3 bases from J, the gap between germline ends came to 10 bases. This CDR3 has 13 residues. The CDR3: CASSRKVTDTQYF. CDR3 nucleotides: TGTGCCAGCAGCCGAAAAGTAACAGATACGCAGTATTTT.